Presented here are 2 T cell receptor beta chains from one specimen sequenced in a study of blood T cell repertoires in COVID-19. TCRdb keeps only in-frame clones here, not all; method: immunoSEQ multiplex PCR. This sample carries 58,000 or so clones, about 74% of them seen once, and the ten largest clones take roughly 30%. Sequenced: peripheral blood. These receptors came from a woman aged 80 or older with acute or convalescent COVID-19.

This sequence joins TRBV3-1 (or the pseudogene TRBV3-2) and TRBJ2-2, with 13 bases identical to TRBD2. Per germline, CDR1 LGHDT and CDR2 YNNKEL (reference sequence). This CDR3 spans 16 amino acids. The J segment lost 3 bases and the V segment lost 4 bases, leaving 2 bases of the junction unmatched. The CDR3 coding sequence is TGTGCCAGCAGCCCGGGACTAGCGGGATACACCGGGGAGCTGTTTTTT. As protein: CASSPGLAGYTGELFF.

V usage is TRBV28 and J usage is TRBJ2-1; TRBD2 agrees at 7 bases. V lost 7 bases, J lost 4 bases, and 4 bases stayed unmatched. The CDR3 is made up of 13 amino acids. The germline CDR1 and CDR2 sequences are MDHEN and SYDVKM. The chain's CDR3 is CASNSGAYNEQFF. CDR3 nucleotides: TGTGCCAGCAACAGCGGGGCTTACAATGAGCAGTTCTTC.